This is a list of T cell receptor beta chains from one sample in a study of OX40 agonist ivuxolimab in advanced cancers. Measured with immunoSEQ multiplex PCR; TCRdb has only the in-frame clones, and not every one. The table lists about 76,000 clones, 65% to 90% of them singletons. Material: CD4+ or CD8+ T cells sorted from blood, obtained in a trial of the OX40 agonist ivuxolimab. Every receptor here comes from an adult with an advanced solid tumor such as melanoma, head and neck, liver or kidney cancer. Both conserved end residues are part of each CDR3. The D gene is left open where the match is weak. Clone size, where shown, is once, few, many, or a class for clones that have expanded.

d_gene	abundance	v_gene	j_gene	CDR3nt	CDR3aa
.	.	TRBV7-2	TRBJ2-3	TGTGCCAGCAGCTTACGTGCGGCGGGGGATACGCAGTATTTT	CASSLRAAGDTQYF
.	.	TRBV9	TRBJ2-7	TGTGCCAGCAGCCCTCGAAGCGGAACCGTCTCCTACGAGCAGTACTTC	CASSPRSGTVSYEQYF
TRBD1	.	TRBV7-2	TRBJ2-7	TGTGCCAGCAGCGACACGGGACAGGGGGCCTACGAGCAGTACTTC	CASSDTGQGAYEQYF
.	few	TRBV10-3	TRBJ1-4	TGTGCCATCACTGGGGGGTCCGGGGAAAAACTGTTTTTT	CAITGGSGEKLFF
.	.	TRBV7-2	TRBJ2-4	TGTGCCAGCAGCTTAGGAATCGGGGCCATAGGAACCAAAAACATTCAGTACTTC	CASSLGIGAIGTKNIQYF
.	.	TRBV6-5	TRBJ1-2	TGTGCCAGCAGTGTGGGTCGTTTGCTTCAGGGCTACACCTTC	CASSVGRLLQGYTF
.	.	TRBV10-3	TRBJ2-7	TGTGCCATCAGGGCGCTGGCCTCCTCATCCTACGAGCAGTACTTC	CAIRALASSSYEQYF
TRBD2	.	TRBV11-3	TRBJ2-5	TGTGCCAGCAGCTTAGGGGCTAGCGGTGATCAAGAGACCCAGTACTTC	CASSLGASGDQETQYF
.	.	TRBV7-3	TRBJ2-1	TGTGCCAGCAGCCGAGGCCAGGACTACAATGAGCAGTTCTTC	CASSRGQDYNEQFF
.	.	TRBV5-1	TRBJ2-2	TGCGCCAGCAGCGATCAGGGAACCACCGGGGAGCTGTTTTTT	CASSDQGTTGELFF
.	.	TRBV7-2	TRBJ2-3	TGTGCCAGCAGCTTAGCGGGGCGTCGCACAGATACGCAGTATTTT	CASSLAGRRTDTQYF
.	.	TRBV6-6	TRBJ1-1	TGTGCCAGCAGACGGACGGGGGGAACTGAAGCTTTCTTT	CASRRTGGTEAFF
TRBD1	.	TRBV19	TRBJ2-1	TGTGCCAGTAGTCCCATCCTCACTCAGGGGGCTGCGAATGAGCAGTTCTTC	CASSPILTQGAANEQFF
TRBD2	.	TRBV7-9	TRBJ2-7	TGTGCCAGCAGCTTTCGTTCGGCTAGCGGGAGTCGGGAGCAGTACTTC	CASSFRSASGSREQYF
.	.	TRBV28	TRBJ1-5	TGTGCCAGCAGCGAATGGGACGATCAGCCCCAGCATTTT	CASSEWDDQPQHF
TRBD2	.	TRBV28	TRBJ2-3	TGTGCCAGCAGTAGCGGGGACACAGATACGCAGTATTTT	CASSSGDTDTQYF
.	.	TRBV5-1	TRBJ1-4	TGCGCCAGCAGCTTGAGGGAGAGGGAAAAACTGTTTTTT	CASSLREREKLFF
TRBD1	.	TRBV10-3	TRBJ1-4	TGTGCCATCAGTGACCCAGCCGGGACAGGGGCTGAAAAACTGTTTTTT	CAISDPAGTGAEKLFF
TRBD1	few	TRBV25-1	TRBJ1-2	TGTGCCAGCAGGTTGACAGGGTCTAACTATGGCTACACCTTC	CASRLTGSNYGYTF
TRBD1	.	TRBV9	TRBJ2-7	TGTGCCAGCAGCGCTGGACAGGGACCATCCTACGAGCAGTACTTC	CASSAGQGPSYEQYF
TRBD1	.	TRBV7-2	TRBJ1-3	TGTGCCAGCAGTGGACAGGTCTCTGGAAACACCATATATTTT	CASSGQVSGNTIYF
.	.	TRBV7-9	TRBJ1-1	TGTGCCAGCACCCTCGGCTTACAGGGCTGGAACACTGAAGCTTTCTTT	CASTLGLQGWNTEAFF
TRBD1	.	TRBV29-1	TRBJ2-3	TGCAGCGTCGCCGGGGGACAGGGCGGCACAGATACGCAGTATTTT	CSVAGGQGGTDTQYF
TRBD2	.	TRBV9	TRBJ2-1	TGTGCCAGCAGCGTGGCAGAACTAGCGGGGGGGCCGAATGAGCAGTTCTTC	CASSVAELAGGPNEQFF
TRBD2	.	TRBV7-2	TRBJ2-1	TGTGCCAGCAGCTTACTTCTAGCGGGGGTCTACAATGAGCAGTTCTTC	CASSLLLAGVYNEQFF
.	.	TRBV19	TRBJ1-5	TGTGCCAGTACGACAGACAATCAGCCCCAGCATTTT	CASTTDNQPQHF
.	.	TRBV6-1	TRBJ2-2	TGTGCCAGCAGTTTTGGACTCGCCGGGGAGCTGTTTTTT	CASSFGLAGELFF
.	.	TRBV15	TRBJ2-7	TGTGCCACCAGCAGAGATCATGAGGTCCACGAGCAGTACTTC	CATSRDHEVHEQYF
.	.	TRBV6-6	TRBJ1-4	TGTGCCAGCAGTTACAGGAGGCAGGTGGGGCATGAAAAACTGTTTTTT	CASSYRRQVGHEKLFF
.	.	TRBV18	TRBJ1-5	TGTGCCAGCTCACAGGCAGACCCTAATCAGCCCCAGCATTTT	CASSQADPNQPQHF
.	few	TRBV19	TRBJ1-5	TGTGCCAGTAGTCCTCGGGGAGGCGACTATAGCAATCAGCCCCAGCATTTT	CASSPRGGDYSNQPQHF